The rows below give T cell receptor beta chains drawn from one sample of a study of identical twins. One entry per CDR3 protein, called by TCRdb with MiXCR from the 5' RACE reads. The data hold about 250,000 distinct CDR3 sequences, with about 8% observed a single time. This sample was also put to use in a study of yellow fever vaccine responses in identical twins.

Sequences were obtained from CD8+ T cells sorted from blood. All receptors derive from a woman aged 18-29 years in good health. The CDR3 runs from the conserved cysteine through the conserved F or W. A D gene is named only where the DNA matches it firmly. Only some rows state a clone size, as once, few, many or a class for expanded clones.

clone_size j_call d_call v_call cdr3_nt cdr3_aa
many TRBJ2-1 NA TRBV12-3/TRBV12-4 TGTGCCAGCAGTTACTCCATGGGGGGCTCCTACAATGAGCAGTTCTTC CASSYSMGGSYNEQFF
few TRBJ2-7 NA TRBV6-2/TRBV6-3 TGTGCCAGCAGTTACTCGAGGCGACCCAAACCCTCCTACGAGCAGTACTTC CASSYSRRPKPSYEQYF
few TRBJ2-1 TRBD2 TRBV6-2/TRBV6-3 TGTGCCAGCAGTTACCCACTCCCCGGACGGGAGGGCCAGTACAATGAGCAGTTCTTC CASSYPLPGREGQYNEQFF
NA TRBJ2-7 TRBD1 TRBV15 TGTGCCACCAGCGGGGACAGGGCTGCCTACGAGCAGTACTTC CATSGDRAAYEQYF
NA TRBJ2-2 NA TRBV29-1 TGCAGCGTTGCGACAGCGAACACCGGGGAGCTGTTTTTT CSVATANTGELFF
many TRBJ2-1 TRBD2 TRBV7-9 TGTGCCAGCAGTTCTGGACTAGCGGGAGGTTTCTACAATGAGCAGTTCTTC CASSSGLAGGFYNEQFF
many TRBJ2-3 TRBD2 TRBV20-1 TGCAGTGCTAGAGCCTCAGCGGGACTCACAGATACGCAGTATTTT CSARASAGLTDTQYF
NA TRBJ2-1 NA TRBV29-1 TGCAGCGTACTACATGGCAATGAGCAGTTCTTC CSVLHGNEQFF
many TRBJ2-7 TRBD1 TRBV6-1 TGTGCCAGCCAGGACGACAGGGGTACCTACGAGCAGTACTTC CASQDDRGTYEQYF
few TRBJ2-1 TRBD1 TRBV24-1 TGTGCCACCAGTGATTCCCGGACAGGGGCCTACAATGAGCAGTTCTTC CATSDSRTGAYNEQFF
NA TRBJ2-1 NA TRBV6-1 TGTGCCAGCAGTGAAGCGGGGGGGCTTTCTTACAATGAGCAGTTCTTC CASSEAGGLSYNEQFF
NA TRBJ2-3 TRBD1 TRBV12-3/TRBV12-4 TGTGCCAGCAGTTTTGGGACAGGGGCTCCACAGGATACGCAGTATTTT CASSFGTGAPQDTQYF
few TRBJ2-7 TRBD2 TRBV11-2 TGTGCCAGCAGCAATCTAGCGGGTGACTCCTACGAGCAGTACTTC CASSNLAGDSYEQYF
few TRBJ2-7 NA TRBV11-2 TGTGCCAGCAGCTTAAGTCCGGGGTACTCCTACGAGCAGTACTTC CASSLSPGYSYEQYF
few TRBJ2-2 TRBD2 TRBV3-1 TGTGCCAGCAGCCAATCAGGACTAGCGGGAGGCCCCGGGGAGCTGTTTTTT CASSQSGLAGGPGELFF
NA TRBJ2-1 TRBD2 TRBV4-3 TGCGCCAGCAGCCAAGCGACTAGCGGGAGACGAGAGGTTGAGCAGTTCTTC CASSQATSGRREVEQFF
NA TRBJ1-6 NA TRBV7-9 TGTGCCAGCAGCTTAGACAGGGATTATAATTCACCCCTCCACTTT CASSLDRDYNSPLHF
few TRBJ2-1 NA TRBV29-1 TGCAGCGCCCGGACTTACAATGAGCAGTTCTTC CSARTYNEQFF
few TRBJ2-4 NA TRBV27 TGTGCCAGCAGTCCCTCCAAAAACATTCAGTACTTC CASSPSKNIQYF
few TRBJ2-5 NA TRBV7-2 TGTGCCAGCAGCTTAGAGCCGGGCTTAGGAGAGACCCAGTACTTC CASSLEPGLGETQYF
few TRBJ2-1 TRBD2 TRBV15 TGTGCCACCAGCAGACCGGCGGGGGGGGCTTGGAATGAGCAGTTCTTC CATSRPAGGAWNEQFF
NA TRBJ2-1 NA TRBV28 TGTGCCAGCCCCCAAAGTTTGGTTTCCAATGAGCAGTTCTTC CASPQSLVSNEQFF
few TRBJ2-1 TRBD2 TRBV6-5 TGTGCCAGCAGTTACGTAGCGGGGGGCTACAATGAGCAGTTCTTC CASSYVAGGYNEQFF
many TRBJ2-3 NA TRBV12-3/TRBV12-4 TGTGCCAGCAGTTTCGGCAACACAGATACGCAGTATTTT CASSFGNTDTQYF
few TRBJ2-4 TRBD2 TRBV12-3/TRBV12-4 TGTGCCAGCAGGCCTACCACGGTCAGGGAGGGCAAAAACATTCAGTACTTC CASRPTTVREGKNIQYF
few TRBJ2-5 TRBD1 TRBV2 TGTGCCAGCAGTGAGGGACAGGGGCAAGAGACCCAGTACTTC CASSEGQGQETQYF
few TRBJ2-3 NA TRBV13 TGTGCCAGCAGCTCCCTACGGGGCTTTCAGGGGACAGATACGCAGTATTTT CASSSLRGFQGTDTQYF